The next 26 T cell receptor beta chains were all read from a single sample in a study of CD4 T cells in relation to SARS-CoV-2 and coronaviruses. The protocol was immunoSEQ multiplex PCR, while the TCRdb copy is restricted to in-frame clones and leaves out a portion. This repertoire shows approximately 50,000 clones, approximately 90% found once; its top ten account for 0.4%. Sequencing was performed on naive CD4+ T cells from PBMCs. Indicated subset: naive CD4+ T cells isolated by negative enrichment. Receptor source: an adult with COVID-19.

CDR3 sequence: CASSSPGVRFQFF. CDR3 DNA: TGTGCCAGCAGCTCCCCGGGGGTCAGGTTTCAGTTCTTC. This chain connects TRBV6-5 to TRBJ2-1; TRBD2 might be the D (6 bases). The V and J ends lost 6 bases and 13 bases respectively, with 19 bases between them. The CDR3 spans 13 residues. Germline V gene sequence: CDR1 MNHEY, CDR2 SVGAGI.

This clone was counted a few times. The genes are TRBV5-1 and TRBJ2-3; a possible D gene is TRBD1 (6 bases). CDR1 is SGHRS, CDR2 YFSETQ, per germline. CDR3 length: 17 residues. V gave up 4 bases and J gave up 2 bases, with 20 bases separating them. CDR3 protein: CASSVEVAGATTDTQYF. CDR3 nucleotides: TGCGCCAGCAGCGTGGAAGTAGCAGGGGCCACCACAGATACGCAGTATTTT.

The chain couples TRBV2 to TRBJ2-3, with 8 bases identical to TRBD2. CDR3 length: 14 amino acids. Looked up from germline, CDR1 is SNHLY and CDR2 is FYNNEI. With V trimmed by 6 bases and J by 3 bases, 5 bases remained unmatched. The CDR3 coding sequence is TGTGCCAGCAGACTCAGCGGGAGTACAGATACGCAGTATTTT. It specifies CASRLSGSTDTQYF.

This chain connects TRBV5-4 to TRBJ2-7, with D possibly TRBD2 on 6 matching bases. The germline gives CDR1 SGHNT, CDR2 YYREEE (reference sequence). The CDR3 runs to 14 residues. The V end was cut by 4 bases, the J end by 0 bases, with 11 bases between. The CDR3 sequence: CASSPMTSSYEQYF. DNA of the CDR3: TGTGCCAGCAGCCCGATGACTAGCTCCTACGAGCAGTACTTC.

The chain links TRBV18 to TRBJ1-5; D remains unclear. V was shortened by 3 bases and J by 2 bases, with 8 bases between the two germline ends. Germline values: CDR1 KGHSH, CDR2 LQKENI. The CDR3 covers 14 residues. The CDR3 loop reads CASSPRSGNQPQHF. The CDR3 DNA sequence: TGTGCCAGCTCACCCAGAAGCGGCAATCAGCCCCAGCATTTT.

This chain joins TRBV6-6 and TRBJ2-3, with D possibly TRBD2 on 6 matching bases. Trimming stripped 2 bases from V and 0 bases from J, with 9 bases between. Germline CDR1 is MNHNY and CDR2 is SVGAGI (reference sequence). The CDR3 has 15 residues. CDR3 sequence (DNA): TGTGCCAGCAGTTACATTAGCGGCAGCACAGATACGCAGTATTTT. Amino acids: CASSYISGSTDTQYF.

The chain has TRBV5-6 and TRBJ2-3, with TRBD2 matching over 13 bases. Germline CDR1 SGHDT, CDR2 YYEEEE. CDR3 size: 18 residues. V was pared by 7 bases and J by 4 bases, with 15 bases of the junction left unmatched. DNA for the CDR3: TGTGCCAGCTGTATACTAGCGGGAGGGCCCTCCGCCGCAGATACGCAGTATTTT. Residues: CASCILAGGPSAADTQYF.

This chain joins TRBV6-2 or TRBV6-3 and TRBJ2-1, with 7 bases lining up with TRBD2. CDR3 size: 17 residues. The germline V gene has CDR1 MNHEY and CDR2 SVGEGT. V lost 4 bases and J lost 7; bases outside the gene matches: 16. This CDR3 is CASSFTPSRRERNEQFF. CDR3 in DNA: TGTGCCAGCAGTTTCACGCCTTCCCGGCGGGAGAGGAATGAGCAGTTCTTC.

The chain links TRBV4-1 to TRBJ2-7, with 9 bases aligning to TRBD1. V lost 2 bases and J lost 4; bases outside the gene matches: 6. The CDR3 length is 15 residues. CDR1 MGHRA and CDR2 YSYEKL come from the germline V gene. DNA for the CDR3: TGCGCCAGCAGCCAAACTCGGACAGGGGATTACGAGCAGTACTTC. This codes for CASSQTRTGDYEQYF.

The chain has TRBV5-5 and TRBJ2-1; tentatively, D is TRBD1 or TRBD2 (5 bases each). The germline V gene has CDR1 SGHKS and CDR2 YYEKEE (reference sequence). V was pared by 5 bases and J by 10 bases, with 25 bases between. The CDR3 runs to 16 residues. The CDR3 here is CASSYTPGPNPVEQFF. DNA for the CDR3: TGTGCCAGCAGTTATACTCCGGGACCAAACCCCGTAGAGCAGTTCTTC. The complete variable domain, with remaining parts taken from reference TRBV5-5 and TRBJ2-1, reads DAGVTQSPTHLIKTRGQQVTLRCSPISGHKSVSWYQQVLGQGPQFIFQYYEKEERGRGNFPDRFSARQFPNYSSELNVNALLLGDSALYLCASSYTPGPNPVEQFFGPGTRLTVL.

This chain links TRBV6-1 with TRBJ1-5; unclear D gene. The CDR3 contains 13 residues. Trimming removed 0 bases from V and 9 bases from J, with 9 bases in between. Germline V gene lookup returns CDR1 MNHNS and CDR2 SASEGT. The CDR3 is CASSEAAWGPQHF. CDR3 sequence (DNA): TGTGCCAGCAGTGAAGCGGCCTGGGGGCCCCAGCATTTT.

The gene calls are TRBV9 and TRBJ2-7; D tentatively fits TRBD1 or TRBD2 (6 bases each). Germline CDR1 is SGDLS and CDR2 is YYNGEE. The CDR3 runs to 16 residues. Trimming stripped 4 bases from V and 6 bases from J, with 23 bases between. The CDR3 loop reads CASSPSGGTLRGEQYF. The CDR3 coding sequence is TGTGCCAGCAGCCCGTCCGGGGGAACTCTCAGGGGCGAGCAGTACTTC.

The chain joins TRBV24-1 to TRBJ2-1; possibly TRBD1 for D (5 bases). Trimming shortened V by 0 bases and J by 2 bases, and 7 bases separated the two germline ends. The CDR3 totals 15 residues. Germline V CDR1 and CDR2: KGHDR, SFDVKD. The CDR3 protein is CATSDLGAPYNEQFF. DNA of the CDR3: TGTGCCACCAGTGATTTGGGGGCACCCTACAATGAGCAGTTCTTC.

This CDR3 reads CASSLGNEQFF. Written as DNA, the CDR3 is TGTGCCAGTAGTCTTGGGAATGAGCAGTTCTTC. V gene TRBV19 combines with J gene TRBJ2-1, with unresolved D. With 5 bases removed from V and 7 bases from J, the gap between germline ends came to 6 bases. Germline V lookup: CDR1 LNHDA, CDR2 SQIVND (reference sequence). This CDR3 has 11 residues.

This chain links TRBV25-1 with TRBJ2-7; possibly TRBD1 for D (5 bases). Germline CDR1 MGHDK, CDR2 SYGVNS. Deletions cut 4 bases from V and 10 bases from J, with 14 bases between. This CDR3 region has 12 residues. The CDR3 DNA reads TGTGCCAGCAGTGTAGGACAATCCGGTCAGTACTTC. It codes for CASSVGQSGQYF.

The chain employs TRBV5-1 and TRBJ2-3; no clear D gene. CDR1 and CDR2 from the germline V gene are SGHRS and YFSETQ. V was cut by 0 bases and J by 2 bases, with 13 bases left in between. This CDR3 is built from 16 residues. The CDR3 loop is CASSLVRATPTDTQYF. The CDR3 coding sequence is TGCGCCAGCAGCTTGGTTCGGGCTACCCCCACAGATACGCAGTATTTT.

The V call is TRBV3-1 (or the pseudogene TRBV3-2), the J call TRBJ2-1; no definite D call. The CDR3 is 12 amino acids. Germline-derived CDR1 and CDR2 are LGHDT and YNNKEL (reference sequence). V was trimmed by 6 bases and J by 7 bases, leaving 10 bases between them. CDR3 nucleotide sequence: TGTGCCAGCAGTTTCGGACGAAATGAGCAGTTCTTC. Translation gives CASSFGRNEQFF.

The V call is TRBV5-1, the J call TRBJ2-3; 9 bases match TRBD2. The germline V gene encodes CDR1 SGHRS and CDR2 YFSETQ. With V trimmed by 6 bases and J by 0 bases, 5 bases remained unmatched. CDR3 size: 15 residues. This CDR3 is CASKSGGTSTDTQYF. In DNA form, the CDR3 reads TGCGCCAGCAAGAGCGGGGGGACTAGCACAGATACGCAGTATTTT.

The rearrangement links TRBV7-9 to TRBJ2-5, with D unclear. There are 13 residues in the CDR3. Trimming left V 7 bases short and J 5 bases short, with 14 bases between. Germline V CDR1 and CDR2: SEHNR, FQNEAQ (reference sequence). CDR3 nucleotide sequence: TGTGCCAGCAACTCCGAAGCGTGGGAGACCCAGTACTTC. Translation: CASNSEAWETQYF.

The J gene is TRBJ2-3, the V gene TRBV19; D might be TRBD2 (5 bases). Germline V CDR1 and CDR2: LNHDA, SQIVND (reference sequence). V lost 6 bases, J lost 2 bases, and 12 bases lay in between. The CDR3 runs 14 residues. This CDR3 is CASSIGLATDTQYF. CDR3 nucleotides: TGTGCCAGTAGCATCGGGCTAGCCACAGATACGCAGTATTTT.

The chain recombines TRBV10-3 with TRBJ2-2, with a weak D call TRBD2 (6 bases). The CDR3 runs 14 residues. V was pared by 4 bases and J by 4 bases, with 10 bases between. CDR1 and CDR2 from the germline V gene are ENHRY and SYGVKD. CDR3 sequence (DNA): TGTGCCATCAGTGGACTAGAACGCACCGGGGAGCTGTTTTTT. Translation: CAISGLERTGELFF.

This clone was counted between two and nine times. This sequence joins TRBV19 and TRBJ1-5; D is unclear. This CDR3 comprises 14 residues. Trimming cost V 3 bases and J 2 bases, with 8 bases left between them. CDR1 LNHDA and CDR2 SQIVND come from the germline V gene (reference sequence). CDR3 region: CASSMWVGNQPQHF. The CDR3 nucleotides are TGTGCCAGTAGTATGTGGGTAGGCAATCAGCCCCAGCATTTT.

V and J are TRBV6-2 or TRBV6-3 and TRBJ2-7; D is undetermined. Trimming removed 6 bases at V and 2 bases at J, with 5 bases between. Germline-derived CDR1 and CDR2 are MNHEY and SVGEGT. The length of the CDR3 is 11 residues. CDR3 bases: TGTGCCAGCAGCCCTGCCTACGAGCAGTACTTC. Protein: CASSPAYEQYF.

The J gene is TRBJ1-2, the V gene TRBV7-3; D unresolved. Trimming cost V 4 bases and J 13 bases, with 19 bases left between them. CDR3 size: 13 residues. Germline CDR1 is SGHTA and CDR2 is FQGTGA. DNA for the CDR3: TGTGCCAGCAGCTCCGCGTACGAAGCTACCTTCACCTTC. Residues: CASSSAYEATFTF.

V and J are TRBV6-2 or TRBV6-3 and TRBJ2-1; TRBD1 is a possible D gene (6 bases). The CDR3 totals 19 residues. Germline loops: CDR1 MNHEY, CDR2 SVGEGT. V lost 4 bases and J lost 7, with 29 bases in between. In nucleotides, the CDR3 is TGTGCCAGCAGTTCCCGGTATGGGGCAGGGACAAAAAGGAGGAATGAGCAGTTCTTC. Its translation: CASSSRYGAGTKRRNEQFF.

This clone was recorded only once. The CDR3 coding sequence is TGCGCCAGCAGCACGCCATCTGGAAACACCATATATTTT. It yields the protein CASSTPSGNTIYF. The rearrangement links TRBV4-1 to TRBJ1-3, with D unresolved. The CDR3 loop spans 13 amino acids. The ends were cut back, 5 bases at V and 1 base at J, with 6 bases in the middle. Germline V lookup: CDR1 MGHRA, CDR2 YSYEKL.